The subject of this entry is one T cell receptor beta chain. The read comes to an end 3 residues before the CDR3 does, leaving the germline J gene to fill in the end. The data stem from a study of T cells in women clearing cervical HPV infection. The CDR3 length is 12 residues. The germline CDR1 and CDR2 sequences are SNHLY and FYNNEI. TCRdb's table, derived via immunoSEQ multiplex PCR, lists solely in-frame clones and lacks some. This sample's table reports about 30,000 clones. The sample consisted of blood buffy coat. This receptor was taken from a woman between 18 and 70 years old with a cervical HPV16 infection that either progressed to CIN3+ or cleared (not recorded which). This chain joins TRBV2 and TRBJ2-3; 7 bases map to TRBD2. The CDR3 sequence: CASSGGSSSQYF. Partial CDR3 DNA: TGTGCCAGCAGTGGCGGGAGCTCCTCG.